The clone carrying this T cell receptor (beta chain) was observed a handful of times. Its target is not known. Per germline, CDR1 SGHRS and CDR2 YFSETQ. The junction had 13 bases not matched to a gene; V was cut back by 0 bases and J by 6 bases. The CDR3 totals 18 residues. TCRdb ran MiXCR on the RT-PCR reads and lists one entry per CDR3 protein. The sample comprises about 650,000 distinct CDR3 sequences, about a sixth of which are singletons, and under 14% rests with the top ten. This sample stems from a study of response to subunit inactivated influenza vaccine. Study-wide results and caveats: Few additional T cells are recruited per seasonal influenza vaccination, authors suggested.

This receptor was identified in a man over 45 who received an inactivated influenza vaccine. The chain recombines TRBV5-1 with TRBJ2-1; TRBD1 aligns across 9 bases. This specimen consisted of PBMCs from blood, obtained 11 to 12 days after vaccination. CDR3 amino acids: CASSLAQLGTGTLNEQFF. DNA of the CDR3: TGCGCCAGCAGCTTGGCCCAACTAGGGACAGGGACTCTCAATGAGCAGTTCTTC.